This passage covers 26 T cell receptor beta chains from one sample sequenced in a study of blood T cell repertoires in COVID-19. Sequencing was performed with immunoSEQ multiplex PCR; in TCRdb, only in-frame clones are kept and a portion is missing. Of around 200,000 clones in the sample, around 85% were seen once. Material for sequencing was peripheral blood. These receptor sequences come from a woman of 80 years or more with acute or convalescent COVID-19.

CDR3 region: CASSPPVRAGNTIYF. CDR3 DNA sequence: TGTGCCAGCTCACCACCGGTCAGGGCTGGAAACACCATATATTTT. The J gene is TRBJ1-3, the V gene TRBV18; D possibly corresponds to TRBD1 (5 bases). This CDR3 spans 15 amino acids. V was shortened by 0 bases and J by 2 bases, with 8 bases between the two germline ends. Looked up from germline, CDR1 is KGHSH and CDR2 is LQKENI. The whole variable domain, filled in from reference TRBV18 and TRBJ1-3, reads NAGVMQNPRHLVRRRGQEARLRCSPMKGHSHVYWYRQLPEEGLKFMVYLQKENIIDESGMPKERFSAEFPKEGPSILRIQQVVRGDSAAYFCASSPPVRAGNTIYFGEGSWLTVV.

V usage is TRBV12-5 and J usage is TRBJ2-3; 11 bases map to TRBD1. From germline, CDR1 is LGHNT and CDR2 FRNRAP. The CDR3 sequence is 17 residues long. J gave up 1 base and V 5 bases, and 8 bases lay outside the gene matches. The CDR3 protein is CASGTGQGAFGTDTQYF. The CDR3 nucleotides read TGTGCTAGTGGTACCGGACAGGGGGCGTTCGGCACAGATACGCAGTATTTT.

The gene calls are TRBV20-1 and TRBJ2-1; 16 nucleotides match TRBD2. The CDR3 sequence is 19 residues long. The V and J ends lost 3 bases and 7 bases, in that order; junction bases with no gene match: 15. From germline, CDR1 is DFQATT and CDR2 SNEGSKA (reference sequence). The CDR3 DNA reads TGCAGTGCTAGTTCCCCCGGGACTAGCGGGAGGGCCGGGTGGAATGAGCAGTTCTTC. Its protein is CSASSPGTSGRAGWNEQFF.

The rearrangement links TRBV3-1 (or the pseudogene TRBV3-2) to TRBJ1-2; weak D call: TRBD1 (5 bases). Trimming left V 2 bases short and J 8 bases short, with 9 bases between. The CDR3 spans 12 residues. In germline, CDR1 is LGHDT, CDR2 YNNKEL (reference sequence). The CDR3 nucleotides read TGTGCCAGCAGCCAATCAGGGAACGGCTACACCTTC. Its translation is CASSQSGNGYTF.

In this sample, this clone turned up a few times. The V and J genes are TRBV9 and TRBJ2-7; D is ambiguous. The CDR3 covers 13 residues. Germline-derived CDR1 and CDR2 are SGDLS and YYNGEE. The germline V and J ends were trimmed by 0 bases and 6 bases, with 10 bases remaining between them. The CDR3 reads CASSVVSRSEQYF. The CDR3 nucleotides read TGTGCCAGCAGCGTAGTATCGCGGTCCGAGCAGTACTTC. Filled out from reference TRBV9 and TRBJ2-7, the complete variable domain reads DSGVTQTPKHLITATGQRVTLRCSPRSGDLSVYWYQQSLDQGLQFLIQYYNGEERAKGNILERFSAQQFPDLHSELNLSSLELGDSALYFCASSVVSRSEQYFGPGTRLTVT.

The V call is TRBV7-7, the J call TRBJ2-3; D gene unclear. Germline V gives CDR1 SSHAT, CDR2 FNYEAQ (reference sequence). V shed 5 bases and J shed 5 bases, with 17 bases lying between them. CDR3 length: 15 residues. CDR3 sequence: CASSLTTLPEDTQYF. CDR3 bases: TGTGCCAGCAGCCTCACGACACTCCCGGAAGATACGCAGTATTTT.

The chain joins TRBV10-3 to TRBJ2-4; D possibly corresponds to TRBD1 (6 bases). The CDR3 consists of 17 residues. CDR1 and CDR2 from the germline V gene are ENHRY and SYGVKD. V lost 2 bases and J 0 bases, leaving 14 bases between the germline ends. CDR3 in DNA: TGTGCCATCAGTGAGCCTTCTAGGGGGATAGCCAAAAACATTCAGTACTTC. It codes for CAISEPSRGIAKNIQYF.

V usage is TRBV12-3 or TRBV12-4 and J usage is TRBJ1-2; unclear D gene. The CDR3 is 12 amino acids. The ends were cut back, 4 bases at V and 4 bases at J, with 7 bases in the middle. In nucleotides, the CDR3 is TGTGCCAGCAGTTACTACCCCTATGGCTACACCTTC. As protein: CASSYYPYGYTF.

This clone has just one count. V and J are TRBV5-5 and TRBJ2-5; TRBD2 aligns across 8 bases. Losses at the gene ends were 1 base for V and 0 bases for J; bases not matched to a gene: 8. The CDR3 covers 17 residues. Germline assignment: CDR1 SGHKS and CDR2 YYEKEE (reference sequence). Written as DNA, the CDR3 is TGTGCCAGCAGCTTGAGGCCCCCTAGCGGGTACCAAGAGACCCAGTACTTC. This encodes CASSLRPPSGYQETQYF.

V is TRBV2 and J is TRBJ1-4; tentatively, D is TRBD1 (6 bases). CDR3 size: 14 residues. CDR1 and CDR2 from the germline V gene are SNHLY and FYNNEI. V lost 8 bases and J lost 8, with 18 bases in between. CDR3 sequence (DNA): TGTGCCAGCGCCAGGGGCCCGGGGTTGGAAAAACTGTTTTTT. Amino acid sequence: CASARGPGLEKLFF.

This chain connects TRBV7-3 to TRBJ1-3, with 9 bases fitting TRBD1. CDR1 is SGHTA, CDR2 FQGTGA, per germline. This CDR3 comprises 14 residues. V trimming: 5 bases; J trimming: 4 bases; junction bases outside the gene matches: 3. The CDR3 loop reads CASSTGTGGNTIYF. DNA for the CDR3: TGTGCCAGCAGCACCGGGACAGGGGGAAACACCATATATTTT.

CDR3 in amino acids: CASSSRHYNEQFF. In DNA, the CDR3 is TGTGCCAGCAGCTCTAGGCATTACAATGAGCAGTTCTTC. The chain is built from TRBV5-6 and TRBJ2-1; D is ambiguous. Germline-derived CDR1 and CDR2 are SGHDT and YYEEEE. This CDR3 contains 13 residues. V lost 3 bases, J lost 4 bases, and 8 bases lay in between. The whole variable domain, remainder taken from reference TRBV5-6 and TRBJ2-1, is DAGVTQSPTHLIKTRGQQVTLRCSPKSGHDTVSWYQQALGQGPQFIFQYYEEEERQRGNFPDRFSGHQFPNYSSELNVNALLLGDSALYLCASSSRHYNEQFFGPGTRLTVL.

The chain carries TRBV6-5 and TRBJ1-1, with a tentative D call TRBD1 (5 bases). Looked up from germline, CDR1 is MNHEY and CDR2 is SVGAGI. The V end lost 5 bases, the J end lost 10 bases, and 14 bases lay between the germline ends. The CDR3 is made up of 12 amino acids. For the CDR3, the DNA is TGTGCCAGCAGTCCACTCCAGGGTACAGCTTTCTTT. Protein product: CASSPLQGTAFF.

The chain combines TRBV2 with TRBJ2-2; 14 bases match TRBD2. The CDR3 is made up of 16 amino acids. V was pared by 6 bases and J by 3 bases, with 3 bases of the junction left unmatched. Looked up from germline, CDR1 is SNHLY and CDR2 is FYNNEI. CDR3 residues: CASSGLAGGYTGELFF. In DNA form, the CDR3 reads TGTGCCAGCAGCGGACTAGCGGGAGGTTACACCGGGGAGCTGTTTTTT.

The chain links TRBV6-5 to TRBJ2-2, with TRBD1 matching over 8 bases. The CDR3 has 15 amino acids. Germline trimming cut 5 bases from V and 1 base from J; bases unmatched to any gene: 3. Germline CDR1 is MNHEY and CDR2 is SVGAGI. This chain's CDR3 is CASSRGTGNTGELFF. CDR3 in DNA: TGTGCCAGCAGTCGCGGGACAGGGAACACCGGGGAGCTGTTTTTT.

V and J are TRBV19 and TRBJ1-4; a possible D gene is TRBD1 (6 bases). Germline CDR1 reads LNHDA; CDR2 reads SQIVND (reference sequence). Trimming stripped 8 bases from V and 8 bases from J, with 18 bases between. The CDR3 is 14 amino acids. CDR3 sequence (DNA): TGTGCCAGTGGGAGGGACACCGGAGGGGAAAAACTGTTTTTT. Its protein product is CASGRDTGGEKLFF.

The chain uses TRBV5-1 and TRBJ1-3, with TRBD1 identical over 9 bases. J gave up 2 bases and V 0 bases, and 0 bases lay outside the gene matches. The V gene's germline CDR1 is SGHRS and CDR2 YFSETQ. The CDR3 length is 15 residues. CDR3 sequence reads: CASSLGTGAGNTIYF. In DNA, the CDR3 is TGCGCCAGCAGCTTGGGGACAGGGGCTGGAAACACCATATATTTT.

The sample holds one count of this clone. The chain joins TRBV3-1 (or the pseudogene TRBV3-2) to TRBJ2-3; D is unclear. The germline V gene has CDR1 LGHDT and CDR2 YNNKEL (reference sequence). The CDR3 has 14 residues. The V and J ends lost 4 bases and 2 bases respectively, with 10 bases between them. The CDR3 nucleotides read TGTGCCAGCAGCCCAGGCAGAAACACAGATACGCAGTATTTT. Amino acid sequence: CASSPGRNTDTQYF.

V usage is TRBV12-3 or TRBV12-4 and J usage is TRBJ2-7, with TRBD1 identical over 9 bases. The CDR3 extends over 13 amino acids. Losses at the gene ends were 3 bases for V and 4 bases for J; bases not matched to a gene: 1. CDR3 loop: CASSLTGGYEQYF. In nucleotides, the CDR3 is TGTGCCAGCAGTTTGACAGGGGGTTACGAGCAGTACTTC.

This chain links TRBV15 with TRBJ1-2; the match to TRBD1 covers 9 bases. Germline V CDR1 and CDR2: LNHNV, YYDKDF (reference sequence). The CDR3 covers 15 residues. V trimming: 1 base; J trimming: 6 bases; junction bases outside the gene matches: 6. For the CDR3, the DNA is TGTGCCACCAGCAGAGTCCAACAGGGGGCTCATGGCTACACCTTC. Translated: CATSRVQQGAHGYTF.

The chain links TRBV5-4 to TRBJ2-3; D perhaps matches TRBD2 (5 bases). Germline V lookup: CDR1 SGHNT, CDR2 YYREEE (reference sequence). CDR3 size: 13 residues. Trimming took 4 bases from V and 5 from J, leaving 11 bases between them. The CDR3 coding sequence is TGTGCCAGCAGCCTAGCCGACTTAGATACGCAGTATTTT. Protein: CASSLADLDTQYF.

V and J are TRBV19 and TRBJ2-7; 9 bases map to TRBD1. V lost 3 bases to trimming and J lost 6 bases; unmatched junction nucleotides: 9. The CDR3 totals 15 residues. Germline assignment: CDR1 LNHDA and CDR2 SQIVND (reference sequence). This CDR3 is CASSILGQGHPEQYF. For the CDR3, the DNA is TGTGCCAGTAGTATCTTAGGACAGGGGCACCCCGAGCAGTACTTC. The variable domain in full, with the rest retrieved from reference TRBV19 and TRBJ2-7, is DGGITQSPKYLFRKEGQNVTLSCEQNLNHDAMYWYRQDPGQGLRLIYYSQIVNDFQKGDIAEGYSVSREKKESFPLTVTSAQKNPTAFYLCASSILGQGHPEQYFGPGTRLTVT.

This sequence joins TRBV5-4 and TRBJ1-2; 8 bases map to TRBD1. Trimming removed 4 bases from V and 0 bases from J; junction bases left unmatched: 5. CDR1 and CDR2 (germline): SGHNT, YYREEE (reference sequence). The length of the CDR3 is 15 residues. CDR3 protein: CASSGRTGSNYGYTF. Here the CDR3 DNA reads TGTGCCAGCAGCGGACGGACAGGGTCTAACTATGGCTACACCTTC.

CDR3 sequence reads: CASSILGYEQYF. CDR3 in DNA: TGTGCCAGTAGTATACTCGGCTACGAGCAGTACTTC. The chain has TRBV19 and TRBJ2-7; D unclear. The CDR3 has 12 amino acids. The germline V gene has CDR1 LNHDA and CDR2 SQIVND (reference sequence). V was shortened by 2 bases and J by 3 bases, with 5 bases between the two germline ends.

This clone was detected only once. V usage is TRBV6-1 and J usage is TRBJ2-3, with D unclear. The CDR3 loop spans 15 amino acids. From germline, CDR1 is MNHNS and CDR2 SASEGT. V was trimmed by 1 base and J by 0 bases, leaving 8 bases between them. This CDR3 reads CASSEDTGSTDTQYF. In DNA, the CDR3 is TGTGCCAGCAGTGAAGATACCGGGAGCACAGATACGCAGTATTTT.

This clone was seen a handful of times. The rearrangement joins TRBV19 to TRBJ1-2, with 9 bases lining up with TRBD1. Germline CDR1 LNHDA, CDR2 SQIVND (reference sequence). This CDR3 region has 15 residues. V dropped 1 base and J dropped 8; count of bases not matched to a gene: 8. CDR3 sequence: CASSIASTGGHGYTF. In DNA form, the CDR3 reads TGTGCCAGTAGTATAGCATCGACAGGGGGTCACGGCTACACCTTC.